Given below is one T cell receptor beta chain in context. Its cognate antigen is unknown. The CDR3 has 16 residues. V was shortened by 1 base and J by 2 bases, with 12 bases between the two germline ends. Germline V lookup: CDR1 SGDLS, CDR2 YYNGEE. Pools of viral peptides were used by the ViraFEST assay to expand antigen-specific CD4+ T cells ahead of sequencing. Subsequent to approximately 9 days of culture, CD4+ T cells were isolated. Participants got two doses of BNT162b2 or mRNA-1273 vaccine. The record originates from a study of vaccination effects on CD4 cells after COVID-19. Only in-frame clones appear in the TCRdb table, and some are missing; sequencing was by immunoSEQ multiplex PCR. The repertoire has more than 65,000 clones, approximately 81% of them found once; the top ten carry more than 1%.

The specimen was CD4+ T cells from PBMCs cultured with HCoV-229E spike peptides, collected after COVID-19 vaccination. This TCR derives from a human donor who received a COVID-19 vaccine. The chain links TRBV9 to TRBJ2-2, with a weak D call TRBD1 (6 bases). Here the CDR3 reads CASSVPGTLNTGELFF. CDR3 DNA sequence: TGTGCCAGCAGCGTACCTGGGACACTTAACACCGGGGAGCTGTTTTTT.